This entry lists 11 T cell receptor beta chains sequenced from one sample in a study of blood T cell repertoires in COVID-19. The assay was immunoSEQ multiplex PCR, and TCRdb's table has in-frame clones only and misses some. The table lists 110,000 to 150,000 clones, more than 75% of them singletons. Input material: peripheral blood. The origin of the receptors is a woman older than 75 with acute or convalescent COVID-19.

The chain uses TRBV3-1 (or the pseudogene TRBV3-2) and TRBJ2-7; TRBD2 might be the D (6 bases). The CDR3 spans 14 residues. Per germline, CDR1 LGHDT and CDR2 YNNKEL (reference sequence). Trimming left V 4 bases short and J 7 bases short, with 17 bases between. CDR3 in DNA: TGTGCCAGCAGCCGGGGACTCTCCGGCCGAGAGCAGTACTTC. Translated, it gives CASSRGLSGREQYF.

V gene TRBV28 combines with J gene TRBJ2-7; possible D gene TRBD2, 6 bases. There are 13 residues in the CDR3. V shed 10 bases and J shed 6 bases, with 19 bases lying between them. Per germline, CDR1 MDHEN and CDR2 SYDVKM. In DNA form, the CDR3 reads TGTGCCACGCGCGGGACCGGGAGCGGCGAGCAGTACTTC. Residues: CATRGTGSGEQYF. The entire variable domain, with the rest obtained from reference TRBV28 and TRBJ2-7, is as follows: DVKVTQSSRYLVKRTGEKVFLECVQDMDHENMFWYRQDPGLGLRLIYFSYDVKMKEKGDIPEGYSVSREKKERFSLILESASTNQTSMYLCATRGTGSGEQYFGPGTRLTVT.

CDR3 bases: TGTGCCAGTAGTATATCCCCCAGCTATGGCTACACCTTC. As protein: CASSISPSYGYTF. The rearrangement links TRBV19 to TRBJ1-2; unclear D gene. Trimming removed 2 bases at V and 4 bases at J, with 8 bases between. The V gene's germline CDR1 is LNHDA and CDR2 SQIVND (reference sequence). The CDR3 totals 13 residues.

The chain employs TRBV9 and TRBJ2-5; D remains unclear. The length of the CDR3 is 15 residues. Trimming left V 0 bases short and J 5 bases short, with 14 bases between. The germline gives CDR1 SGDLS, CDR2 YYNGEE. The CDR3 nucleotides read TGTGCCAGCAGCGTAGACGGAACCTCCGGGGAGACCCAGTACTTC. It specifies CASSVDGTSGETQYF.

This clone came up a few times. The chain links TRBV29-1 to TRBJ2-1; 10 nucleotides line up with TRBD1. CDR3 length: 14 residues. V gave up 7 bases and J gave up 4 bases; unmatched junction bases: 7. CDR1 and CDR2 from the germline V gene are SQVTM and ANQGSEA. The chain's CDR3 is CSALGGQGYNEQFF. In DNA form, the CDR3 reads TGCAGCGCCCTAGGGGGACAGGGGTACAATGAGCAGTTCTTC.

The rearrangement uses TRBV5-4 and TRBJ1-1; 8 bases agree with TRBD1. The CDR3 is 19 amino acids. CDR1 and CDR2 from the germline V gene are SGHNT and YYREEE (reference sequence). V shed 0 bases, J shed 1 base, and the junction held 14 bases outside the gene matches. CDR3 bases: TGTGCCAGCAGCTTGGGCGGACTGACAGGGGTCCTCAAGAACACTGAAGCTTTCTTT. The encoded protein is CASSLGGLTGVLKNTEAFF.

This chain links TRBV4-2 with TRBJ2-2; TRBD2 aligns across 7 bases. CDR1 and CDR2 (germline): LGHNA, YNFKEQ. J lost 3 bases, V lost 3 bases, and 7 bases had no gene match. The CDR3 has 16 amino acids. This CDR3 is CASSHPGGGDTGELFF. CDR3 nucleotides: TGTGCCAGCAGCCATCCCGGCGGGGGAGACACCGGGGAGCTGTTTTTT.

The rearrangement joins TRBV19 to TRBJ1-1; the D gene is possibly TRBD1 (5 bases). There are 15 residues in the CDR3. Germline V lookup: CDR1 LNHDA, CDR2 SQIVND (reference sequence). Trimming left V 5 bases short and J 5 bases short, with 18 bases between. In nucleotides, the CDR3 is TGTGCCAGTAGTTCTAGCGGGGCCAGGAATACTGAAGCTTTCTTT. It yields the protein CASSSSGARNTEAFF.

This clone was recorded a few times. The rearrangement uses TRBV10-2 and TRBJ1-4; D gene uncertain. This CDR3 is 13 amino acids long. The V end was cut by 7 bases, the J end by 5 bases, with 11 bases between. CDR1 is WSHSY and CDR2 is SAAADI in the germline V gene. The CDR3 DNA reads as TGCGCCAGCACCCCCCAGTTAAATGAAAAACTGTTTTTT. Translated: CASTPQLNEKLFF.

This clone came up once. The rearrangement joins TRBV13 to TRBJ2-2; 7 bases fit TRBD1. The germline V gene has CDR1 PRHDT and CDR2 FYEKMQ (reference sequence). CDR3 length: 17 residues. The J segment lost 5 bases and the V segment lost 2 bases, leaving 11 bases of the junction unmatched. Written as DNA, the CDR3 is TGTGCCAGCAGCTTACAGTTTCGGGCAGGGGGAACCGGGGAGCTGTTTTTT. This sequence encodes CASSLQFRAGGTGELFF.

The chain recombines TRBV19 with TRBJ1-1, with a tentative D call TRBD1 (5 bases). Trimming stripped 3 bases from V and 7 bases from J, with 18 bases between. This CDR3 region has 15 residues. CDR1 is LNHDA and CDR2 is SQIVND in the germline V gene (reference sequence). Written as DNA, the CDR3 is TGTGCCAGTAGTATCGGGGGGGTGCTGAACGATGAAGCTTTCTTT. Protein: CASSIGGVLNDEAFF.